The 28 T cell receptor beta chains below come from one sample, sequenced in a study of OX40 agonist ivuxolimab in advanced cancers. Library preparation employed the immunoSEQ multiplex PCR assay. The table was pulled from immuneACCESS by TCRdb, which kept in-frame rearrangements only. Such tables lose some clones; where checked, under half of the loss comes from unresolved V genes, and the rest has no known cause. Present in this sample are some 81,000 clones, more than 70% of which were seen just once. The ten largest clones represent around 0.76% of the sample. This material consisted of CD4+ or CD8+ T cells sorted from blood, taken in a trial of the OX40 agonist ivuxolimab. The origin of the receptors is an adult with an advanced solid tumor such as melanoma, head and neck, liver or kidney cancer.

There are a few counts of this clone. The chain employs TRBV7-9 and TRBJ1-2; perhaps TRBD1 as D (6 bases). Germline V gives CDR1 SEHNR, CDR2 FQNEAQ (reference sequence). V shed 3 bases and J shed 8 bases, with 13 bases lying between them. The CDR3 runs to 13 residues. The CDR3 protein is CASSFLGARGYTF. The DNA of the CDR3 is TGTGCCAGCAGCTTCCTGGGGGCCAGGGGCTACACCTTC.

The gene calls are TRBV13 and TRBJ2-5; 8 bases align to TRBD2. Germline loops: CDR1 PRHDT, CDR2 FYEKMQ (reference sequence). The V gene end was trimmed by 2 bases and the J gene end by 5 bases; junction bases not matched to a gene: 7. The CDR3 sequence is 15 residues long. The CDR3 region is CASSLQGLVGETQYF. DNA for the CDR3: TGTGCCAGCAGCTTACAGGGACTAGTCGGGGAGACCCAGTACTTC.

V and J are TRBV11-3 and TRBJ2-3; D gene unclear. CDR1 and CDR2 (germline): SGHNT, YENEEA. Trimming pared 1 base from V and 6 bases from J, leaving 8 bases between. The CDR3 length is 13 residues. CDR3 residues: CASSLGSSDTQYF. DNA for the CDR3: TGTGCCAGCAGCTTAGGGTCGTCGGATACGCAGTATTTT.

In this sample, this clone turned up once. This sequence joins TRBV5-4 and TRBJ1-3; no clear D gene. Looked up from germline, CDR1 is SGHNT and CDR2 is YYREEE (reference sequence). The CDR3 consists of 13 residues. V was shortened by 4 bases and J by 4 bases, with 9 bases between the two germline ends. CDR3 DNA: TGTGCCAGCAGCCGGTCGGGCGGAAACACCATATATTTT. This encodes CASSRSGGNTIYF.

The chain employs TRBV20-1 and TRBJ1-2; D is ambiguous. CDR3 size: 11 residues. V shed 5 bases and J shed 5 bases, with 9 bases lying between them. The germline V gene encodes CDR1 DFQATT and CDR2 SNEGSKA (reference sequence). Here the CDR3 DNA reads TGCAGTGCTGCTGACATATATGGCTACACCTTC. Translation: CSAADIYGYTF.

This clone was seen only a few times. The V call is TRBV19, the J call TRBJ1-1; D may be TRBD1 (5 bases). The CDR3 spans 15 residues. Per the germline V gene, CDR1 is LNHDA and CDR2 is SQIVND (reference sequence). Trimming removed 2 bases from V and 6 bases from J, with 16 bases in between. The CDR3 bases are TGTGCCAGTAGTATATACCGGGGGGTTAAGGCTGAAGCTTTCTTT. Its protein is CASSIYRGVKAEAFF.

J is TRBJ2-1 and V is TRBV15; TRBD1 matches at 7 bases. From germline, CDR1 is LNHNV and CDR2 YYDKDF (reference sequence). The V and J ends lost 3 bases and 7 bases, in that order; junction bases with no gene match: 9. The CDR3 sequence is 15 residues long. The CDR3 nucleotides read TGTGCCACCAGCAGGGAAGGGGGACAGCTAAATGAGCAGTTCTTC. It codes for CATSREGGQLNEQFF.

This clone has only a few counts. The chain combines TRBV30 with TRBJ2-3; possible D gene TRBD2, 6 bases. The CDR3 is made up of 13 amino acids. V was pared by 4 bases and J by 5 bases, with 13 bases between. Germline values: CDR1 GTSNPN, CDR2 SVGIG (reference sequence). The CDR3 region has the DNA TGTGCCTGGACGTTACGGGAGCGAGATACGCAGTATTTT. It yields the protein CAWTLRERDTQYF. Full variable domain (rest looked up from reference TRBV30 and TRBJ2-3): SQTIHQWPATLVQPVGSPLSLECTVEGTSNPNLYWYRQAAGRGLQLLFYSVGIGQISSEVPQNLSASRPQDRQFILSSKKLLLSDSGFYLCAWTLRERDTQYFGPGTRLTVL.

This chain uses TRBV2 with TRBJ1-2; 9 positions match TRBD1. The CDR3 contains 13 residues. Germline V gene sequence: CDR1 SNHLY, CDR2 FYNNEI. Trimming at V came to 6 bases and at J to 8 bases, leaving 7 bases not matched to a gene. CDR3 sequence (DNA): TGTGCCAGCAGGGGGACAGGGTCGGGAGGCTACACCTTC. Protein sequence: CASRGTGSGGYTF. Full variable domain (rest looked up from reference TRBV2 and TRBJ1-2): EPEVTQTPSHQVTQMGQEVILRCVPISNHLYFYWYRQILGQKVEFLVSFYNNEISEKSEIFDDQFSVERPDGSNFTLKIRSTKLEDSAMYFCASRGTGSGGYTFGSGTRLTVV.

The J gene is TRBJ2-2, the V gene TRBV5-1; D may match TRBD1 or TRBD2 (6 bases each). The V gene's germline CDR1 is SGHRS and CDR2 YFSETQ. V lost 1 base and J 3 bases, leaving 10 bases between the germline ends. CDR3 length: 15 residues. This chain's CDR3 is CASSLQGGYTGELFF. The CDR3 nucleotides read TGCGCCAGCAGCTTGCAAGGGGGGTACACCGGGGAGCTGTTTTTT. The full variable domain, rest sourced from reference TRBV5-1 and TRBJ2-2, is KAGVTQTPRYLIKTRGQQVTLSCSPISGHRSVSWYQQTPGQGLQFLFEYFSETQRNKGNFPGRFSGRQFSNSRSEMNVSTLELGDSALYLCASSLQGGYTGELFFGEGSRLTVL.

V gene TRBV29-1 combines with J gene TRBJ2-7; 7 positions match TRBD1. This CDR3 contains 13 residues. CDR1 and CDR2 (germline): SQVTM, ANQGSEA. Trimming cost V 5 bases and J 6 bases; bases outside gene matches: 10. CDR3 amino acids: CSVPGDRVAEQYF. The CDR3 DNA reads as TGCAGCGTTCCGGGCGACAGGGTGGCCGAGCAGTACTTC.

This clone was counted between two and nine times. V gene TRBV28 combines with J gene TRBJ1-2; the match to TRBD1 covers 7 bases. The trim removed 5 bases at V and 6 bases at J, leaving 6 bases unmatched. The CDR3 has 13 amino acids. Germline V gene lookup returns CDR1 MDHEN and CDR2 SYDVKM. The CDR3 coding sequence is TGTGCCAGCAGTGTACAGGGGCTGGATGGCTACACCTTC. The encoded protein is CASSVQGLDGYTF.

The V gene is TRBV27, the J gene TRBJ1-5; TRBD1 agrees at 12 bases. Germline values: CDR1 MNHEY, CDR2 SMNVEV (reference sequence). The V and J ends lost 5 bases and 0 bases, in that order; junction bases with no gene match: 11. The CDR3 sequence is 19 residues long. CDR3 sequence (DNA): TGTGCCAGCAGTCCGCAACCGGGACAGGGGGCCTATAGCAATCAGCCCCAGCATTTT. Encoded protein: CASSPQPGQGAYSNQPQHF.

The CDR3 loop is CASSVTRETQYF. CDR3 DNA sequence: TGTGCCAGCAGTGTGACGAGAGAGACCCAGTACTTC. This chain joins TRBV6-8 and TRBJ2-5; D is undetermined. Germline V gives CDR1 MNHGY, CDR2 SAAAGT. V gave up 5 bases and J gave up 4 bases, with 8 bases separating them. The CDR3 is made up of 12 amino acids.

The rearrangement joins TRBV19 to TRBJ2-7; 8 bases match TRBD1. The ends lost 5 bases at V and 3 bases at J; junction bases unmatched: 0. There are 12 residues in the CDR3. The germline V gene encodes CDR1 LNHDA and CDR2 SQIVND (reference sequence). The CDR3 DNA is TGTGCCAGTAGTGACAGGGGCTACGAGCAGTACTTC. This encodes CASSDRGYEQYF.

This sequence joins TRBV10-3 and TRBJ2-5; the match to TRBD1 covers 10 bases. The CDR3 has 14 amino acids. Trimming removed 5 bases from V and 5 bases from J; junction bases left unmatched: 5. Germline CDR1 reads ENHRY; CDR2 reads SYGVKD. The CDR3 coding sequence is TGTGCCATCAGTCTGGGACAGGGGCTCGAGACCCAGTACTTC. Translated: CAISLGQGLETQYF.

Written as DNA, the CDR3 is TGTGCCAGTAGGGCCATTGATACGGTCCATGGCTACACCTTC. Translating gives CASRAIDTVHGYTF. J is TRBJ1-2 and V is TRBV19; D is uncertain. This CDR3 region has 14 residues. Germline V lookup: CDR1 LNHDA, CDR2 SQIVND (reference sequence). Deletions cut 6 bases from V and 6 bases from J, with 17 bases between. Based on the CDR3 plus reference TRBV19 and TRBJ1-2, the full variable domain is DGGITQSPKYLFRKEGQNVTLSCEQNLNHDAMYWYRQDPGQGLRLIYYSQIVNDFQKGDIAEGYSVSREKKESFPLTVTSAQKNPTAFYLCASRAIDTVHGYTFGSGTRLTVV.

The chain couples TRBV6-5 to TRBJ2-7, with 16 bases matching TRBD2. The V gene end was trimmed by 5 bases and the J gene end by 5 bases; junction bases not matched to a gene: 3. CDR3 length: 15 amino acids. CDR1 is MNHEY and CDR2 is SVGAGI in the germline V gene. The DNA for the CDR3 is TGTGCCAGCAGTGGGACTAGCGGGAGGGCCAACGAGCAGTACTTC. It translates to CASSGTSGRANEQYF.

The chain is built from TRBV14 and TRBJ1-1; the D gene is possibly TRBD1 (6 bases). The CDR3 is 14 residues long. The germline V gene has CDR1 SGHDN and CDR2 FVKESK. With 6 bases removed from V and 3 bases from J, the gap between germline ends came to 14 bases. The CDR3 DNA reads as TGTGCCAGCAGTCCACAGGGAGGGCACACTGAAGCTTTCTTT. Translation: CASSPQGGHTEAFF.

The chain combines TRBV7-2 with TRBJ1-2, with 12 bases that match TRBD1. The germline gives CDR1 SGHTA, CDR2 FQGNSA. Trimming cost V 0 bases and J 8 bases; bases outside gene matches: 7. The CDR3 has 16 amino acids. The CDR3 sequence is CASSLAYGTGGDGYTF. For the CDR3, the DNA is TGTGCCAGCAGCTTAGCGTACGGGACAGGGGGCGACGGCTACACCTTC.

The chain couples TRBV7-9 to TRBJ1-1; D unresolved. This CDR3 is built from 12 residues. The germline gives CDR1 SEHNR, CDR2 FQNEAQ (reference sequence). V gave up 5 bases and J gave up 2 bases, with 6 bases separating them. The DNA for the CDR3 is TGTGCCAGCAGCGAGGGTAACACTGAAGCTTTCTTT. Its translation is CASSEGNTEAFF. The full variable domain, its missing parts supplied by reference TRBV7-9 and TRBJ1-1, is DTGVSQNPRHKITKRGQNVTFRCDPISEHNRLYWYRQTLGQGPEFLTYFQNEAQLEKSRLLSDRFSAERPKGSFSTLEIQRTEQGDSAMYLCASSEGNTEAFFGQGTRLTVV.

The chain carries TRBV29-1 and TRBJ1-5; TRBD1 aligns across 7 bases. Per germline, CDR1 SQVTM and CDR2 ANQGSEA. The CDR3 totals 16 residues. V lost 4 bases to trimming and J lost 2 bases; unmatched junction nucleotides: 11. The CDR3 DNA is TGCAGCGTTGTATGGCCAGGGGGAATAGGCAATCAGCCCCAGCATTTT. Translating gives CSVVWPGGIGNQPQHF.

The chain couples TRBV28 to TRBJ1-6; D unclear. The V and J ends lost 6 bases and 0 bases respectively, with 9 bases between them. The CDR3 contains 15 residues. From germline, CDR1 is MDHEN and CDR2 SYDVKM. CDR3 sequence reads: CASRLGTSYNSPLHF. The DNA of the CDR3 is TGTGCCAGCAGACTCGGAACCTCCTATAATTCACCCCTCCACTTT.

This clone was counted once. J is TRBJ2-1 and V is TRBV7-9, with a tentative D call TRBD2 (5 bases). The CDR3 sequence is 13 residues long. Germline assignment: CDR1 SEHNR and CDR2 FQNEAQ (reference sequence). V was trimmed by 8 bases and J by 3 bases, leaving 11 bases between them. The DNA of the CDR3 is TGTGCCAGCCGGGGTGGGAGCTACAATGAGCAGTTCTTC. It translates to CASRGGSYNEQFF. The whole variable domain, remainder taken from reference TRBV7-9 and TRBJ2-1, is DTGVSQNPRHKITKRGQNVTFRCDPISEHNRLYWYRQTLGQGPEFLTYFQNEAQLEKSRLLSDRFSAERPKGSFSTLEIQRTEQGDSAMYLCASRGGSYNEQFFGPGTRLTVL.

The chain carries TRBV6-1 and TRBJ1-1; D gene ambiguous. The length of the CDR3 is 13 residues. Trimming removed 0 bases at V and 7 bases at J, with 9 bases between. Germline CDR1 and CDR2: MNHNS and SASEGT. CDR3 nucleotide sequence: TGTGCCAGCAGTGAAGCGTACAGCTATGAAGCTTTCTTT. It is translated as CASSEAYSYEAFF.

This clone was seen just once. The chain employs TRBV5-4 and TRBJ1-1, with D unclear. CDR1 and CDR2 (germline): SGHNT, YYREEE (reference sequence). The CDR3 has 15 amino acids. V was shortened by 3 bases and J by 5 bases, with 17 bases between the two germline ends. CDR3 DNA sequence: TGTGCCAGCAGCTCCCTGAATGCGGGGTTAACTGAAGCTTTCTTT. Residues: CASSSLNAGLTEAFF.

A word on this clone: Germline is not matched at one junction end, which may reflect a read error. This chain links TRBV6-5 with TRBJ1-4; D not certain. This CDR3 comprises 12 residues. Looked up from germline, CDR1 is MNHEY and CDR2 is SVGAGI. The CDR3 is CASSHSREKLFF. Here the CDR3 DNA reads TGTGCCAGCAGTCACTCAAGGGAAAAACTGTTTTTT.

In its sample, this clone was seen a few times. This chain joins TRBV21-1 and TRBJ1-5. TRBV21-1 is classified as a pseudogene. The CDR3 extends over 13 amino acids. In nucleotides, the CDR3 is TGTGCCAGCAGCAAAACTACGTCTCAGCCCCAGCATTTT. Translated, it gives CASSKTTSQPQHF.